This section outlines one T cell receptor beta chain sequence together with its context. Its specificity is unknown. These data belong to a study of beta chain features in type 1 diabetes. Purity of each sorted population was above 95%. The study reverse transcribed the entire isolated RNA, so it sequenced expressed TCRB transcripts. The protocol was immunoSEQ multiplex PCR, while the TCRdb copy is restricted to in-frame clones and leaves out a portion. The data show 250,000 or so clones, with roughly 14% seen just once and roughly 0.019% held by the top ten. Per the germline V gene, CDR1 is SNHLY and CDR2 is FYNNEI. V was trimmed by 7 bases and J by 8 bases, leaving 14 bases between them. The CDR3 runs 12 residues. Findings and limits, study-wide: Shorter TCRB CDR3s, moderately but significantly so, were found in Type 1 diabetes patients in all four CD4+ subsets. These data did not resolve whether HLA type affects TCRB rearrangement.

This sequence joins TRBV2 and TRBJ1-2; D might be TRBD1 (5 bases). Sequencing was performed on naive CD4+ T cells from blood. The receptor was derived from a man aged 30-40 years with type 1 diabetes. CDR3 DNA sequence: TGTGCCAGCAATCAGGCAGGGATCGGCTACACCTTC. This sequence encodes CASNQAGIGYTF. Filled out from reference TRBV2 and TRBJ1-2, the complete variable domain reads EPEVTQTPSHQVTQMGQEVILRCVPISNHLYFYWYRQILGQKVEFLVSFYNNEISEKSEIFDDQFSVERPDGSNFTLKIRSTKLEDSAMYFCASNQAGIGYTFGSGTRLTVV.